This T cell receptor (beta chain) appears in the sequencing data of a study of cytomegalovirus exposure and HLA in healthy donors (dated by TCRdb to 2017 to 2019). For context, the study as a whole: An earlier analysis of roughly 610 of the donors reported about 260 Gb of sequence data and 90 million to 120 million unique TCR beta sequences obtained from around 180 million T cells. An early release covering 500 to 750 HLA-typed donors comprised approximately 290 gigabases of sequencing data and around 85 million unique TCR sequences. In a later genetic analysis, genome-wide SNP genotypes for about 65% of the roughly 700 donors were used, and that subset was treated as a discovery cohort. The study aimed to test whether signatures of past pathogen exposure could be identified by cataloging public T cell receptors. Donor age, sex, ethnicity and CMV serostatus were collected together with the repertoire data. A later analysis re-examined previously published TCR beta repertoires from just over 650 donors and added high-resolution HLA genotyping to investigate patterns of TCR occurrence. To predict cytomegalovirus infection status, the study brought together high-throughput TCR immunosequencing, statistical association of individual TCRs with disease status, and machine learning. Typing coverage varied by locus: about 620-640 donors for A, B, C, DRB1 and DQB1; approximately 500 for DQA1; about 570 for DPA1; roughly 470 for DPB1. The later analysis used no new phenotypic data to find candidate immune exposures, relying instead on TCR beta sequences and their occurrence across donors. The study used immunosequencing to profile the T cell repertoires of some 600 subjects and linked those repertoires to cytomegalovirus serostatus. Among the approximately 420 genotyped donors, around 81% belonged to the genetic ancestry cluster associated with self-reported Caucasian donors. HLA typing included class I and class II loci at four-digit resolution. Besides the first cohort of more than 650 subjects, a separate validation cohort made up of 120 different subjects was used. To decide whether each TCR beta V gene segment behaved as functional or pseudogenic, an earlier analysis of over 500 of the donors relied on high-throughput TCR beta sequencing. Among 300 to 500 genotyped donors of the cohort, an average of roughly 230,000 unique TCR beta nucleotide sequences was sequenced per donor, of which 15% to 20% were non-productive. Every discovery cohort repertoire had been produced on one sequencing platform. Roughly 5 DR-DQ haplotypes were treated as single units for association and clustering because of strong linkage in the cohort. Results and caveats for the whole study, not just this receptor: The classifier was reported to diagnose cytomegalovirus status with high specificity and sensitivity in both the original cohort and the validation cohort. The cohort was sequenced for TCR beta chains only, and without alpha or paired-chain data the features that could be detected were limited. Three of the identified cytomegalovirus-associated TCR beta chains were confirmed in vitro to be specific for cytomegalovirus antigens. Assigning TCR associations to individual alleles was difficult when HLA alleles, especially DR and DQ, strongly co-occurred. Because the 87-base-pair reads could not distinguish some IMGT-functional V segments, including TRBV6-2 and TRBV6-3, those segments were excluded. The presence/absence analyses assumed that sequencing depth was roughly uniform across donors, and that assumption may not be true. According to a later analysis, parvovirus B19, influenza, CMV and Epstein-Barr virus appeared linked to several top co-occurrence clusters. The study listed over 150 TCR beta chains as associated with cytomegalovirus. A cluster of highly shared sequence variants was judged likely to represent a technical artifact of the sequencing pipeline. Because HLA typing was unavailable for some donors at each locus, only the typed subset was used in association tests. Immune exposure information for the cohort was limited to CMV serostatus. An association between a missense DCLRE1C variant and V-gene and J-gene trimming of TCR beta chains was found in a later genetic analysis and replicated in an independent cohort. In a later analysis, most CMV-associated TCR beta chains were found to appear HLA-restricted, with HLA associations seemingly driven largely by CMV exposure. In a later analysis, the rate of TCR association differed among HLA loci, with DRB1 alleles having the most associated TCRs and HLA-C alleles having the fewest. Correlated functional status among segregating V segments might reflect linkage disequilibrium, but an unknown experimental factor could not be ruled out. While some public TCRs were present in many individuals, most TCR sequences turned up only very rarely across donors. A further reported finding was that TCR beta sequences accurately predicted the HLA-A and HLA-B alleles for most subjects in the first cohort. At a false discovery rate of 0.05, a later analysis linked 15,000 to 20,000 TCR beta sequences to specific HLA alleles. Because counts were too low, some 17 rarely observed V segments, including chromosome 9 orphons, were left out of the earlier analysis of some 600 of the donors. A later analysis found that HLA-associated TCR beta chains were more clonally expanded and had lower generation probabilities than equally common non-associated chains. Compared with the roughly 670-donor mean, donors in an Asian-associated ancestry cluster had fewer N-insertions in productive TCRs, according to a later genetic analysis. In an earlier analysis of approximately 590 of the donors, most TCR beta V segments were observed in productive rearrangements about 90% or about 30% of the time, broadly matching IMGT annotations. The authors suggested that the approach could potentially be extended to other disease states and immunological phenotypes.

In total, 630 or so healthy bone marrow donors made up the cohort. All cohort members were sampled while nominally healthy, although unrecorded immune exposures were likely present. The donor tested CMV seronegative and was one of the 352 seronegative cohort members. A peripheral blood sample was provided by each donor, and peripheral blood mononuclear cells were used for TCR beta sequencing. The Qiagen DNeasy Blood Extraction Kit was used to extract genomic DNA from the blood cell samples. As concerns this clone: The antigen it binds to is not known. Per-nucleotide qualities are absent, and no much larger clonotype sits a single base away.

CDR1 and CDR2 were assigned from the germline V gene (reference sequence) as LNHDA and SQIVND. Including the terminal cysteine and phenylalanine, the CDR3 comprises 16 residues. The sequence is cut down to CDR3 DNA, 48 bases in frame from base 1. V loses 5 bases, J loses 10 bases, and the germline ends lie 21 bases apart. Libraries were made using the immunoSEQ multiplex PCR assay. The multiplex PCR relied on a mix of 60 forward primers for TCR Vbeta segments and 13 reverse primers for TCR Jbeta segments. The CDR3 region of rearranged TCR beta genes was amplified from genomic DNA by a multiplex PCR assay. Amplified TCR beta libraries were sequenced as 87-base-pair reads on the Illumina HiSeq System. In the paper's pipeline: A later analysis counted 65 million to 90 million unique TCR beta chains across the roughly 700 repertoires, and approximately 11 million of these chains were shared by at least two donors. Raw reads were error-corrected and collapsed into unique sequences with a nearest-neighbor algorithm that merged closely related sequences to remove PCR and sequencing errors. To assign V, D and J gene segments, CDR3 sequences were aligned to IMGT reference sequences. For a sequence to be retained, a match of at least six nucleotides to both a V gene segment and a J gene segment was required. Rearrangements were classified as productive when the CDR3 lacked stop codons and remained in frame with V and J, and all other rearrangements were classified as non-productive. Following IMGT convention, CDR3 was defined as the stretch from the second conserved V-encoded cysteine up to the conserved J-encoded phenylalanine. Sequences without an unambiguous match to a single V gene segment were excluded from the earlier analysis of a few hundred of the donors. An earlier analysis of some 500 of the donors classified V segments as functional when productive rearrangements were above 56.7% and as segregating when the standard deviation between donors was above 5%. A statistical classification framework was built for diagnosing cytomegalovirus status from the catalog of TCR beta chain sequences. A later analysis assigned V and J genes by comparing TCR nucleotide sequences with IMGT/GENE-DB human TR gene sequences. Using the TCRdist pipeline, a later analysis assigned CDR3 sequences along with most-parsimonious VDJ recombination scenarios. In a later analysis, each TCR beta chain was defined by its CDR3 amino acid sequence together with its V-gene family, and reads without a unique V-gene family were excluded. As a way to deal with suspected cross-contamination and a sequencing artifact, a later analysis dropped under 600 nucleotide sequences that were highly shared and had low generation probability. A later analysis calculated a clonal expansion index for each public chain from normalized within-repertoire ranks of inferred template counts. Generation probabilities in a later analysis came from a VDJ recombination model fitted to out-of-frame rearrangements, and those results were checked against IGoR. A later analysis scored TCR-TCR, TCR-HLA and TCR-CMV co-occurrence with hypergeometric tests, applying a repertoire-size bias correction to TCR pairs. False discovery rates were estimated in a later analysis by permuting HLA or CMV assignments 20 times. In a later analysis, co-occurring TCRs were grouped using DBSCAN, with TCRdist sequence similarity added in when clustering inside HLA-allele-positive subsets. Repertoires with fewer than 30,000 or more than 120,000 public chains, plus five repertoires with anomalous nucleotide sharing, were excluded from co-occurrence clustering. In TCRdb, the immuneACCESS table is reduced to in-frame sequences with V and J assigned. These tables do not hold every clone; where another copy was compared, an unresolved V gene accounts for under half, and the others remain unexplained. V and J calls and clone size are copied from that table; D and trimming were computed from the DNA. The sample data list 90,000 to 100,000 clones, and about 81% of these were observed just once. Jointly, the top ten make up about 1.5% of the sample.

The receptor's source is a man aged 35-49 years in good health and CMV-seronegative. The V and J segments used are TRBV19 and TRBJ1-6; the D region possibly corresponds to TRBD1 (5 bases align). The sample comprised PBMCs. CDR3 reads: CASSDIDGAGGSPLHF. The DNA sequence is TGTGCCAGTAGTGACATCGACGGGGCGGGGGGATCACCCCTCCACTTT.